The clone carrying this T cell receptor beta chain has a count of ten or more. Its matching antigen is unknown. Amplified regions were TCR beta CDR3 sequences from RNA transcripts. Initially, a first-round RT-PCR of the TCR CDR3 employed the HTBI primer set. TCRdb re-analysed the multiplex PCR reads in MiXCR, keeping a single row per CDR3 protein. The data hold about 640,000 distinct CDR3 sequences, with more than 14% observed a single time. The data stem from a study of T cells in Graves' hyperthyroidism and ophthalmopathy. Study results and caveats: In blood, most of the thyroid clonotypes expanded above 0.001 were also present.

With duration under 3 months, ophthalmopathy was active: Clinical Activity Score at least 3, NOSPECS at least 4. Investigators excluded patients with uncontrolled infection, other autoimmune disease, pregnancy or lactation. Diagnosing involved the use of clinical symptoms, serum thyroxine and TRAb, thyroid ultrasound and orbital computed tomography. The sample comprised blood. This sequence was found in a woman in her forties or fifties with Graves' ophthalmopathy.

In DNA, the CDR3 is TGTGCCAGCAGTTTGTCGGCGGGGACACAAGAGACCCAGTACTTC. Its protein is CASSLSAGTQETQYF. The V and J genes are TRBV12-3 or TRBV12-4 and TRBJ2-5, with D perhaps assigned TRBD1 or TRBD2 (6 bases each). This CDR3 comprises 15 residues. V was trimmed by 3 bases and J by 2 bases, leaving 13 bases between them.